The 22 T cell receptor beta chains below all came from one sample that was sequenced in a study of blood T cell repertoires in COVID-19. Clones were read by immunoSEQ multiplex PCR, and TCRdb kept only the in-frame ones, dropping some. The profile shows 200,000 to 250,000 clones, 83% of them singletons. The material sequenced was PBMCs or T cells enriched from blood (not recorded which). The receptors stem from a woman between 45 and 60 years old who had been exposed to COVID-19.

This chain uses TRBV27 with TRBJ2-3; TRBD2 is a possible D gene (6 bases). Germline V gene sequence: CDR1 MNHEY, CDR2 SMNVEV (reference sequence). The CDR3 is made up of 16 amino acids. V lost 5 bases to trimming and J lost 5 bases, with 20 bases between them. Here the CDR3 DNA reads TGTGCCAGCAGTCCTCGGGGGACCCGCTATCTAGATACGCAGTATTTT. Its protein product is CASSPRGTRYLDTQYF.

This clone turned up a few times. This chain links TRBV7-2 with TRBJ2-2, with TRBD1 identical over 9 bases. The CDR3 consists of 17 residues. After removal of 5 bases from V and 8 bases from J, the junction contained 15 bases not matched to a gene. Germline V gene sequence: CDR1 SGHTA, CDR2 FQGNSA. In DNA, the CDR3 is TGTGCCAGCAGCGCTCAACCGACGACAGGGGGATCAGGGGAGCTGTTTTTT. This gives the protein CASSAQPTTGGSGELFF.

The gene calls are TRBV7-3 and TRBJ2-3, with D unresolved. This CDR3 is built from 14 residues. CDR1 is SGHTA, CDR2 FQGTGA, per germline. V dropped 5 bases and J dropped 6 bases, with 15 bases sitting between them. This CDR3 reads CASSPSLAGDTQYF. The CDR3 nucleotides are TGTGCCAGCAGCCCCTCCTTAGCCGGGGATACGCAGTATTTT.

This clone was counted many times. The chain carries TRBV28 and TRBJ1-2; tentative D call: TRBD1 (5 bases). The CDR3 contains 13 residues. Germline assignment: CDR1 MDHEN and CDR2 SYDVKM. V lost 5 bases and J 0 bases, leaving 7 bases between the germline ends. CDR3 sequence (DNA): TGTGCCAGCAGTCGGACACCTAACTATGGCTACACCTTC. This gives the protein CASSRTPNYGYTF.

The V gene is TRBV7-2, the J gene TRBJ2-2; D is unresolved. V shed 2 bases and J shed 0 bases, with 7 bases lying between them. The CDR3 spans 15 residues. Germline V gives CDR1 SGHTA, CDR2 FQGNSA. Here the CDR3 reads CASSLSMSNTGELFF. The CDR3 DNA reads TGTGCCAGCAGCTTAAGCATGTCGAACACCGGGGAGCTGTTTTTT.

The genes are TRBV15 and TRBJ1-1, with 8 bases that match TRBD1. CDR1 and CDR2 from the germline V gene are LNHNV and YYDKDF (reference sequence). V lost 3 bases and J lost 4; bases outside the gene matches: 4. This CDR3 has 14 amino acids. The CDR3 spells CATSRGQASTEAFF. The CDR3 DNA follows: TGTGCCACCAGCAGGGGACAGGCTAGCACTGAAGCTTTCTTT.

The table lists this clone with a count of one. The V gene is TRBV10-3, the J gene TRBJ2-1; TRBD1 matches 7 bases. The CDR3 consists of 15 residues. V shed 3 bases, J shed 4 bases, and the junction held 6 bases outside the gene matches. The germline CDR1 and CDR2 sequences are ENHRY and SYGVKD. Here the CDR3 reads CAISDGGQFYNEQFF. The CDR3 DNA reads as TGTGCCATCAGTGATGGGGGACAGTTTTACAATGAGCAGTTCTTC.

This clone came up a few times. The rearrangement joins TRBV21-1 to TRBJ1-5; the table gives TRBD1 as D, unverified against the DNA. TRBV21-1 is a known pseudogene. The CDR3 loop spans 17 amino acids. The CDR3 DNA reads as TGTGCCAGCAGCAAAGCGGGACAGGGGTTTAGCAATCAGCCCCAGCATTTT. Residues: CASSKAGQGFSNQPQHF.

A single count supports this clone. This chain connects TRBV6-2 or TRBV6-3 to TRBJ1-1; D call uncertain. The V and J ends lost 4 bases and 0 bases respectively, with 3 bases between them. The CDR3 is made up of 12 amino acids. CDR1 is MNHEY and CDR2 is SVGEGT in the germline V gene. The CDR3 sequence is CASSSMNTEAFF. Here the CDR3 DNA reads TGTGCCAGCAGTTCAATGAACACTGAAGCTTTCTTT.

The rearrangement uses TRBV3-1 (or the pseudogene TRBV3-2) and TRBJ1-2; the D gene is possibly TRBD1 (5 bases). Trimming left V 2 bases short and J 7 bases short, with 14 bases between. The V gene's germline CDR1 is LGHDT and CDR2 YNNKEL (reference sequence). The CDR3 consists of 14 residues. CDR3 nucleotides: TGTGCCAGCAGCCAACTGGGGGTCGGGGGTGGCTACACCTTC. Its translation: CASSQLGVGGGYTF.

This chain links TRBV29-1 with TRBJ1-2; D might be TRBD1 (5 bases). The CDR3 has 16 amino acids. V shed 3 bases and J shed 5 bases, with 22 bases lying between them. Germline lookup yields CDR1 SQVTM and CDR2 ANQGSEA. CDR3 nucleotides: TGCAGCGTTGACACGCGGTTCGGGACTGCACAATATGGCTACACCTTC. Translated, it gives CSVDTRFGTAQYGYTF.

CDR3 amino acids: CASSSPSTGAQPQHF. The CDR3 bases are TGTGCCAGCAGTTCCCCGTCGACAGGAGCTCAGCCCCAGCATTTT. This rearrangement joins TRBV28 to TRBJ1-5, with a weak D call TRBD1 (6 bases). V dropped 4 bases and J dropped 6 bases, with 16 bases sitting between them. The CDR3 loop spans 15 amino acids. Germline V CDR1 and CDR2: MDHEN, SYDVKM.

This chain uses TRBV6-1 with TRBJ1-5; no clear D gene. The V end was cut by 3 bases, the J end by 2 bases, with 17 bases between. The CDR3 loop spans 17 amino acids. The germline CDR1 and CDR2 sequences are MNHNS and SASEGT. CDR3 DNA sequence: TGTGCCAGCAGTGATGATTCTCGTTTGCGGGGCAATCAGCCCCAGCATTTT. It codes for CASSDDSRLRGNQPQHF.

V usage is TRBV10-3 and J usage is TRBJ2-3, with 7 bases lining up with TRBD2. This CDR3 comprises 19 residues. Per the germline V gene, CDR1 is ENHRY and CDR2 is SYGVKD. Trimming took 0 bases from V and 8 from J; bases not matched to a gene: 20. The CDR3 sequence is CAISESTGGSRAPRGTQYF. The CDR3 nucleotides are TGTGCCATCAGTGAGTCGACGGGGGGTTCTCGGGCGCCAAGAGGTACGCAGTATTTT.

The rearrangement joins TRBV4-3 to TRBJ1-2, with D unresolved. V gave up 0 bases and J gave up 7 bases, with 15 bases separating them. This CDR3 region has 15 residues. CDR1 LGHNA and CDR2 YSLEER come from the germline V gene. CDR3 loop: CASSQEVISSSGYTF. The CDR3 DNA sequence: TGCGCCAGCAGCCAAGAGGTAATTAGCAGCAGTGGCTACACCTTC.

This chain joins TRBV7-8 and TRBJ1-3; a weak D match, TRBD1 (5 bases). With 5 bases removed from V and 4 bases from J, the gap between germline ends came to 24 bases. Germline CDR1 and CDR2: SGHVS and FQNEAQ. The CDR3 loop spans 18 amino acids. The CDR3 spells CASSPAGQSFFTGNTIYF. DNA for the CDR3: TGTGCCAGCAGCCCCGCAGGACAATCCTTTTTCACAGGAAACACCATATATTTT.

This chain joins TRBV7-2 and TRBJ2-2, with 8 bases fitting TRBD2. Germline V gene lookup returns CDR1 SGHTA and CDR2 FQGNSA. The CDR3 spans 18 residues. Trimming cost V 7 bases and J 0 bases; bases outside gene matches: 13. The CDR3 protein is CASTLVPLGGANTGELFF. Written as DNA, the CDR3 is TGTGCCAGCACCCTTGTACCGCTCGGGGGGGCGAACACCGGGGAGCTGTTTTTT.

The V and J genes are TRBV7-9 and TRBJ1-2, with D unclear. The CDR3 sequence is 12 residues long. Trimming removed 4 bases at V and 5 bases at J, with 8 bases between. Germline V gives CDR1 SEHNR, CDR2 FQNEAQ (reference sequence). This CDR3 is CASSSITYGYTF. CDR3 DNA: TGTGCCAGCAGCTCGATTACTTATGGCTACACCTTC. Full variable domain (remainder filled in from reference TRBV7-9 and TRBJ1-2): DTGVSQNPRHKITKRGQNVTFRCDPISEHNRLYWYRQTLGQGPEFLTYFQNEAQLEKSRLLSDRFSAERPKGSFSTLEIQRTEQGDSAMYLCASSSITYGYTFGSGTRLTVV.

J is TRBJ2-7 and V is TRBV2; 9 bases align to TRBD1. Germline V CDR1 and CDR2: SNHLY, FYNNEI. Trimming took 6 bases from V and 6 from J; bases not matched to a gene: 9. This CDR3 has 14 amino acids. CDR3 nucleotide sequence: TGTGCCAGCAGCCCGGACAGGGGAGTAGGCGAGCAGTACTTC. Protein product: CASSPDRGVGEQYF.

The gene calls are TRBV28 and TRBJ1-3, with unresolved D. V gave up 2 bases and J gave up 0 bases, with 17 bases separating them. CDR1 and CDR2 from the germline V gene are MDHEN and SYDVKM. The CDR3 runs to 18 residues. DNA for the CDR3: TGTGCCAGCAGTTTACGACAAGGACTCCTCTCCTCTGGAAACACCATATATTTT. The encoded protein is CASSLRQGLLSSGNTIYF.

CDR3 DNA sequence: TGTGCCAGCAGCCAGACAGGGTTGGGGGAGACCCAGTACTTC. As protein: CASSQTGLGETQYF. This chain connects TRBV7-2 to TRBJ2-5; 7 positions match TRBD1. Per the germline V gene, CDR1 is SGHTA and CDR2 is FQGNSA. The CDR3 loop spans 14 amino acids. V trimming: 5 bases; J trimming: 5 bases; junction bases outside the gene matches: 8.

In this sample, this clone turned up once. The chain recombines TRBV10-3 with TRBJ1-1; 9 nucleotides line up with TRBD1. Unmatched junction bases numbered 7, after V lost 10 bases and J lost 7 bases. Germline CDR1 is ENHRY and CDR2 is SYGVKD. CDR3 length equals 12 residues. CDR3 region: CATTGGFREAFF. CDR3 nucleotide sequence: TGTGCCACCACAGGGGGCTTTCGTGAAGCTTTCTTT.